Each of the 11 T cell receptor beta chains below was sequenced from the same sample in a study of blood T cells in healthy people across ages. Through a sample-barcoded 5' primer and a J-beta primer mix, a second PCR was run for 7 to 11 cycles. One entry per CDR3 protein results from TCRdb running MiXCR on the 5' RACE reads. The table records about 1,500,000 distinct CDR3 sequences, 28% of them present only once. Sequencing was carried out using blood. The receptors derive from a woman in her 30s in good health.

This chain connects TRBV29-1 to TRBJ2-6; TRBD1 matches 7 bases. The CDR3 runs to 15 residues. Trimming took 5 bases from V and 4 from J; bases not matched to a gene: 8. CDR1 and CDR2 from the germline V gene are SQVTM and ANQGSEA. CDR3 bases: TGCAGCGTTCTAAAGACAGGGCTCGGGGCCAACGTCCTGACTTTC. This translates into CSVLKTGLGANVLTF.

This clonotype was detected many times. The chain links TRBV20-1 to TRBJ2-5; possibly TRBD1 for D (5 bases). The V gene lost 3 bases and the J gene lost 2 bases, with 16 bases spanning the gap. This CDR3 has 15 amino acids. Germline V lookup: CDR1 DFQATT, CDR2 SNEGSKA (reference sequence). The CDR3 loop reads CSARSAGIRQETQYF. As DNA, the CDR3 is TGCAGTGCTAGGTCGGCAGGGATCAGGCAAGAGACCCAGTACTTC.

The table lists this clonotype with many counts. The CDR3 loop reads CSVKLVIEQFF. The CDR3, as DNA: TGCAGCGTTAAACTAGTCATTGAGCAGTTCTTC. The chain joins TRBV29-1 to TRBJ2-1; tentatively, D is TRBD2 (5 bases). The CDR3 consists of 11 residues. The V end was cut by 5 bases, the J end by 9 bases, with 11 bases between. Germline lookup yields CDR1 SQVTM and CDR2 ANQGSEA.

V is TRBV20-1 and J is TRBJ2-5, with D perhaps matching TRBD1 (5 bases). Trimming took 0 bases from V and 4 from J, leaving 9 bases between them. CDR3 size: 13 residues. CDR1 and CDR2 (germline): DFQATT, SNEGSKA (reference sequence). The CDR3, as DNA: TGCAGTGCTAGAGATCAGGGTCGAGAGACCCAGTACTTC. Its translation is CSARDQGRETQYF.

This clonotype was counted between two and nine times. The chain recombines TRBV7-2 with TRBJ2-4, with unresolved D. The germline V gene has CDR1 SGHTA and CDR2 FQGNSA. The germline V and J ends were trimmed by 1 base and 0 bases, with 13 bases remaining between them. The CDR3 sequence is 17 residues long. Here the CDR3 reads CASSLEGRSLAKNIQYF. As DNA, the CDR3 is TGTGCCAGCAGCTTAGAAGGCCGCTCCTTAGCCAAAAACATTCAGTACTTC.

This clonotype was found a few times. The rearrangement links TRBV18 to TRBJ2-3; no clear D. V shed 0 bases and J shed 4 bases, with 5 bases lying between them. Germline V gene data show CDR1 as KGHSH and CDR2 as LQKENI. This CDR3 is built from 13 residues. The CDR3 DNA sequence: TGTGCCAGCTCACCACCGCTCGCAGATACGCAGTATTTT. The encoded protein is CASSPPLADTQYF.

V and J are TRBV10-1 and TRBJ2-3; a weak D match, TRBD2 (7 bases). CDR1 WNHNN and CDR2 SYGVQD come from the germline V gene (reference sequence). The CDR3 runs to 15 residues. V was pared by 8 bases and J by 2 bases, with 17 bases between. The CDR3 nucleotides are TGCGCCAGCTCCCGGACAGCGGGATCCACAGATACGCAGTATTTT. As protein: CASSRTAGSTDTQYF.

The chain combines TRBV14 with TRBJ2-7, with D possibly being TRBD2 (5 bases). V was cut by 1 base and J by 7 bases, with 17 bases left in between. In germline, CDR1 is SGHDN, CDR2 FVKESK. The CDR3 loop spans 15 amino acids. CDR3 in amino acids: CASSQVYRTPNEQYF. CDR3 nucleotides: TGTGCCAGCAGCCAAGTTTATAGGACTCCCAATGAGCAGTACTTC. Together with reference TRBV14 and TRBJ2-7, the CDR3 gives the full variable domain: EAGVTQFPSHSVIEKGQTVTLRCDPISGHDNLYWYRRVMGKEIKFLLHFVKESKQDESGMPNNRFLAERTGGTYSTLKVQPAELEDSGVYFCASSQVYRTPNEQYFGPGTRLTVT.

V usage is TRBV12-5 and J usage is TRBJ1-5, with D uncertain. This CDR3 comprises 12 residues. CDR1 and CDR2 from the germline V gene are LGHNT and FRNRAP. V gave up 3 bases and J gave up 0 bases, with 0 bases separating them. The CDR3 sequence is CASGFSNQPQHF. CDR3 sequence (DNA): TGTGCTAGTGGTTTTAGCAATCAGCCCCAGCATTTT.

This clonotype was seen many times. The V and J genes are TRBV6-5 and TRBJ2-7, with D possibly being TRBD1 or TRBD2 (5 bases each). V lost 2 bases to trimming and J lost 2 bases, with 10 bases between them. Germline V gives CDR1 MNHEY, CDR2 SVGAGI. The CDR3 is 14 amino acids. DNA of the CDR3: TGTGCCAGCAGTTACAGGGGAGTCGCCTACGAGCAGTACTTC. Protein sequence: CASSYRGVAYEQYF.

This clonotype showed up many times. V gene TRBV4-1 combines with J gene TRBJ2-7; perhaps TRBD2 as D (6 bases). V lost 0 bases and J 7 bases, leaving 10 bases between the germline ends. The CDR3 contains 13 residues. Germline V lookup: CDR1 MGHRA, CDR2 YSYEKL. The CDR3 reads CASSQDAGREQYF. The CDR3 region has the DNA TGCGCCAGCAGCCAAGACGCAGGGAGGGAGCAGTACTTC.